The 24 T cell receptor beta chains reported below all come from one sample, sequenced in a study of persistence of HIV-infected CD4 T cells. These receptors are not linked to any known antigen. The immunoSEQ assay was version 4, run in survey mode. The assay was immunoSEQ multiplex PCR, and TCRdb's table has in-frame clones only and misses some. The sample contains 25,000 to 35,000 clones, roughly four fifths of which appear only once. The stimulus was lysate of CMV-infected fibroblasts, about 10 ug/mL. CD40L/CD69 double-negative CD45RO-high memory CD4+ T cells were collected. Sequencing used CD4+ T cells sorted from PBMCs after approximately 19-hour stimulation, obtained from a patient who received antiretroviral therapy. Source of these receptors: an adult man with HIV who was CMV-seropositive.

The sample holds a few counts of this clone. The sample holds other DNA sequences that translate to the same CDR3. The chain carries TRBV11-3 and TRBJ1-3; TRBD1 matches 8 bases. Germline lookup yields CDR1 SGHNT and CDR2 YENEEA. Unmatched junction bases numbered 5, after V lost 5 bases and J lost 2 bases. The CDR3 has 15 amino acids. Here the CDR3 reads CASSPGQGPGNTIYF. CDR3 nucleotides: TGTGCCAGCAGCCCCGGACAGGGACCTGGAAACACCATATATTTT.

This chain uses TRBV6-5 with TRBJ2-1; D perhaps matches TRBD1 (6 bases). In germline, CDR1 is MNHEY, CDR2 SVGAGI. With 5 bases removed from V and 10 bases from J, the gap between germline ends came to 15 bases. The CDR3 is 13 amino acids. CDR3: CASSRQQGTEQFF. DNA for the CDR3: TGTGCCAGCAGTAGACAACAGGGAACGGAGCAGTTCTTC.

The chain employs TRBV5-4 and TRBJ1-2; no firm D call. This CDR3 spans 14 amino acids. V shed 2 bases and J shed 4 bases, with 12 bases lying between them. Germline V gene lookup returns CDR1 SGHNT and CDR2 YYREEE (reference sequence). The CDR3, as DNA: TGTGCCAGCAGCTTCCCTACAGCTGCCTATGGCTACACCTTC. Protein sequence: CASSFPTAAYGYTF.

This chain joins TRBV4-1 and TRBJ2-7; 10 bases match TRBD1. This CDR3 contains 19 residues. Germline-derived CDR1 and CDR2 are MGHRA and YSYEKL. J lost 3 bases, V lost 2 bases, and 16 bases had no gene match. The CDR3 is CASSQTWIRDRGRNYEQYF. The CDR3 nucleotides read TGCGCCAGCAGCCAAACATGGATCCGGGACAGGGGACGAAACTACGAGCAGTACTTC.

This chain's CDR3 is CASSSDRWKGYTF. In DNA, the CDR3 is TGTGCCAGCAGCTCGGACAGGTGGAAGGGCTACACCTTC. The chain recombines TRBV9 with TRBJ1-2; 7 bases align to TRBD1. J was trimmed by 8 bases and V by 4 bases; bases with no gene match: 8. The CDR3 spans 13 residues. Germline values: CDR1 SGDLS, CDR2 YYNGEE. Drawing the rest from reference TRBV9 and TRBJ1-2, the complete variable domain is DSGVTQTPKHLITATGQRVTLRCSPRSGDLSVYWYQQSLDQGLQFLIQYYNGEERAKGNILERFSAQQFPDLHSELNLSSLELGDSALYFCASSSDRWKGYTFGSGTRLTVV.

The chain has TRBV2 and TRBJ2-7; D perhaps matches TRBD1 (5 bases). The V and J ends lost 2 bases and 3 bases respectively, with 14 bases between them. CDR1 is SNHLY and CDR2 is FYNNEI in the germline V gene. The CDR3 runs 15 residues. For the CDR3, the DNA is TGTGCCAGCAGTGAAATAGGGGTTGGAAACTACGAGCAGTACTTC. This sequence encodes CASSEIGVGNYEQYF.

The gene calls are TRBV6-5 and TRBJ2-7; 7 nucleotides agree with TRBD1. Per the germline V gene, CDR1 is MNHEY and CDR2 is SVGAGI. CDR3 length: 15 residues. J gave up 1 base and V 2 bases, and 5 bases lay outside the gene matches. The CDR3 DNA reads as TGTGCCAGCAGTTACGATCACAGGGGTTCCTACGAGCAGTACTTC. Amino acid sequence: CASSYDHRGSYEQYF.

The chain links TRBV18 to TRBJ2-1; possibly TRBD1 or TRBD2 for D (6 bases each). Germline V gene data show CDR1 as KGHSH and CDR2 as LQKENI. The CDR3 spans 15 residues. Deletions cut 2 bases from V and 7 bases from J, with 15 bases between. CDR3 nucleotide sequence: TGTGCCAGCTCACCAAACTCGAAGGGGGGAAATGAGCAGTTCTTC. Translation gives CASSPNSKGGNEQFF.

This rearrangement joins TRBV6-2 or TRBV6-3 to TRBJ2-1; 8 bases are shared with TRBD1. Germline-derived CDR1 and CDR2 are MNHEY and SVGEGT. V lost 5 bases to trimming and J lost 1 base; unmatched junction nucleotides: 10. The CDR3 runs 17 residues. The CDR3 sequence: CASSPFDRGISYNEQFF. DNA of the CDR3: TGTGCCAGCAGTCCATTCGACAGGGGAATATCCTACAATGAGCAGTTCTTC.

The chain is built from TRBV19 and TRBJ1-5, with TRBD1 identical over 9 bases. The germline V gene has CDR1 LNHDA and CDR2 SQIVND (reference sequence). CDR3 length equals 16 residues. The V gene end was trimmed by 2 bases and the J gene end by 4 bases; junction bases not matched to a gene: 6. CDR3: CASSIRPDRGNQPQHF. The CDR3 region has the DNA TGTGCCAGTAGTATAAGGCCGGACAGGGGAAATCAGCCCCAGCATTTT.

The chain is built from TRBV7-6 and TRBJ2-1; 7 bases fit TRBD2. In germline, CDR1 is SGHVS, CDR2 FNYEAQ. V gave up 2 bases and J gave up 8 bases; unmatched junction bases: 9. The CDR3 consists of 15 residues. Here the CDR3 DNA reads TGTGCCAGCAGCTTAATTCCCAGCGGGGACTATGAGCAGTTCTTC. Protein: CASSLIPSGDYEQFF.

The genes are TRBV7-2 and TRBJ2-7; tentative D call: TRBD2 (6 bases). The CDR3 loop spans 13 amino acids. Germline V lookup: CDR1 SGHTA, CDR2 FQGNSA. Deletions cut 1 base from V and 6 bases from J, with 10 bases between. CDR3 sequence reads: CASSLDWGVEQYF. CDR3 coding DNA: TGTGCCAGCAGCTTAGATTGGGGGGTCGAGCAGTACTTC.

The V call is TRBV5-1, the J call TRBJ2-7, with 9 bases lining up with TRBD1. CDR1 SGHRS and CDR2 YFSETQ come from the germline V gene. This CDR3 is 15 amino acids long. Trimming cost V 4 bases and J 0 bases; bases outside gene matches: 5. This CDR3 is CASSLTGGFSYEQYF. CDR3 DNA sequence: TGCGCCAGCAGCCTGACAGGGGGTTTCTCCTACGAGCAGTACTTC.

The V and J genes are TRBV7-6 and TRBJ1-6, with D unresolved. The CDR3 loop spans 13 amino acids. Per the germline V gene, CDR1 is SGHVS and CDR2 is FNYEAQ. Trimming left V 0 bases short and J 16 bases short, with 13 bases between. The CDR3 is CASSLAIGTPLHF. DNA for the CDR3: TGTGCCAGCAGCTTAGCGATAGGAACCCCACTCCACTTT.

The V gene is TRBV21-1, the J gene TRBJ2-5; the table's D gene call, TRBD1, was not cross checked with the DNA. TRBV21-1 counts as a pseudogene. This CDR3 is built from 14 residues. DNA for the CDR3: TGTGCCAGCGACGAGGACAGTCATCAAGAGACCCAGTACTTC. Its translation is CASDEDSHQETQYF.

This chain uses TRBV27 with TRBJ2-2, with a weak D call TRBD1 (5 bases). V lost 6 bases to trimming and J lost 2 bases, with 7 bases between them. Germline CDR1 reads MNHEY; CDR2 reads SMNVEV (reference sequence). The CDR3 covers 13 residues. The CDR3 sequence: CASSDRNTGELFF. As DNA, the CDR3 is TGTGCCAGCAGCGACAGAAACACCGGGGAGCTGTTTTTT.

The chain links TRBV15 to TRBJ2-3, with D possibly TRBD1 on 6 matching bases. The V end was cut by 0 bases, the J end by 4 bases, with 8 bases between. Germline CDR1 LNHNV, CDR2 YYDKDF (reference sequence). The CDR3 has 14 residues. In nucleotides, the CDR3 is TGTGCCACCAGCAGAGATACAGGGCCAGATACGCAGTATTTT. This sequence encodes CATSRDTGPDTQYF.

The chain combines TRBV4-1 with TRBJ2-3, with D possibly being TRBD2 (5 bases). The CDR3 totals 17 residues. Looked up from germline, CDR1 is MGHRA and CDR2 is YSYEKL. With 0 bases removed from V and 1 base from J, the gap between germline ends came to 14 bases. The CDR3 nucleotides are TGCGCCAGCAGCCAAGAGGTCCGGCTAGCCGGCACAGATACGCAGTATTTT. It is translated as CASSQEVRLAGTDTQYF.

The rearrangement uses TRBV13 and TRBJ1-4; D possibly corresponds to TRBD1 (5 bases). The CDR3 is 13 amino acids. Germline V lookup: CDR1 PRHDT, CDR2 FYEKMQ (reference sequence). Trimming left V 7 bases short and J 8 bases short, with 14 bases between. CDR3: CASKQGAVEKLFF. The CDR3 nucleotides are TGTGCCAGCAAGCAAGGGGCGGTGGAAAAACTGTTTTTT.

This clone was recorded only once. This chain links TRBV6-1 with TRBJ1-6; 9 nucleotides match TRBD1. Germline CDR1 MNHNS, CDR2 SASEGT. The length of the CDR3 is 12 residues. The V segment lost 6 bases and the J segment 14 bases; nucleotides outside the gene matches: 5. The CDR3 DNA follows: TGTGCCAGCAGCCGGGACAGGGCGGCCCTCCACTTT. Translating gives CASSRDRAALHF.

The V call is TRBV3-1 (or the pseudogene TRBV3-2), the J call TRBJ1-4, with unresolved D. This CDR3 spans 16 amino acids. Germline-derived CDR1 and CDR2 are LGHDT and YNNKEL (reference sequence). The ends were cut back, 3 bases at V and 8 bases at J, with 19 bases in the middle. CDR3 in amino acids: CASSQMPASRQEKLFF. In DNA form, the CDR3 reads TGTGCCAGCAGCCAGATGCCCGCTTCCCGGCAGGAAAAACTGTTTTTT.

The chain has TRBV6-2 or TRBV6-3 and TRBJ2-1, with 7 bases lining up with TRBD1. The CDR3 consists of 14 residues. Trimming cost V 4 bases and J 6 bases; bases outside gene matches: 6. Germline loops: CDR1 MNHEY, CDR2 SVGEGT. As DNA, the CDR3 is TGTGCCAGCAGTTCGACAGGGCTTCGCAATGAGCAGTTCTTC. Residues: CASSSTGLRNEQFF.

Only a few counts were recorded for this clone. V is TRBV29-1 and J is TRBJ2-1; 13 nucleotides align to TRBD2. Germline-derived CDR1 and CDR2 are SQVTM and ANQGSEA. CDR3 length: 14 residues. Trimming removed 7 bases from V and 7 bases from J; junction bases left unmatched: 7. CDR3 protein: CSGQLAGGPNEQFF. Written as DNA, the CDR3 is TGCAGCGGGCAACTAGCGGGGGGGCCGAATGAGCAGTTCTTC.

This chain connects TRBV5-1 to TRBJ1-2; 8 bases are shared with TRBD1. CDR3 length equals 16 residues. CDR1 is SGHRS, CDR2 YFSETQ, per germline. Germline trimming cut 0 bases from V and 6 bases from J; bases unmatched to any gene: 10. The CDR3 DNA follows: TGCGCCAGCAGCTTGGCCCCAGGACAGGGAGTGGATGGCTACACCTTC. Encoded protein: CASSLAPGQGVDGYTF.